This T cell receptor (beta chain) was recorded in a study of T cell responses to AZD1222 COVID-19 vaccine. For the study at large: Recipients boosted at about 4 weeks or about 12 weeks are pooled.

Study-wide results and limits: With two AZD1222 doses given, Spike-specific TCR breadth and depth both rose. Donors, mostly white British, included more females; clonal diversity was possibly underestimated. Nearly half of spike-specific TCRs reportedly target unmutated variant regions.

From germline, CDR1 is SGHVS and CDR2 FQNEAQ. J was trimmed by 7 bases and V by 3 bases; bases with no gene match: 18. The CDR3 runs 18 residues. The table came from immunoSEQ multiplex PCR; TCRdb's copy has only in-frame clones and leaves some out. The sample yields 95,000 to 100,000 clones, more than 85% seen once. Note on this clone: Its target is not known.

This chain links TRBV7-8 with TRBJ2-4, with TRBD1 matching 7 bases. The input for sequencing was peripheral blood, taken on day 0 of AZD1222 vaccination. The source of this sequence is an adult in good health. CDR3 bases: TGTGCCAGCAGCTTGAAGTACAGGGGACGCCCTAGGGGGAACATTCAGTACTTC. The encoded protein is CASSLKYRGRPRGNIQYF.